The 15 T cell receptor beta chains listed next were all sequenced from one sample in a study of shared clonotypes between healthy human individuals. Only in-frame clones appear in the TCRdb table, and some are missing; sequencing was by immunoSEQ multiplex PCR. The repertoire holds some 2.3 million clones, with approximately 95% as singletons. The sample consisted of naive CD4+ T cells from PBMCs. Described subset: CD45RA+ positively selected. The receptors shown here come from a man between 18 and 35 years old in good health. Some clones in this sample may be carry-over from other donors' samples.

Worth noting for this clone: One junction end does not reproduce the germline sequence, and a read error may be involved. The chain carries TRBV28 and TRBJ2-4, with 14 positions matching TRBD2. There are 12 residues in the CDR3. CDR1 is MDHEN, CDR2 SYDVKM, per germline. The CDR3 DNA reads as TGTGCCAGCAGGGGACTAGCGGGAGATGGCAACTTC. It yields the protein CASRGLAGDGNF.

CDR3 nucleotides: TGTGCCAGCAGCTTTGGGCGGATCTCTGGAAACACCATATATTTT. As protein: CASSFGRISGNTIYF. The chain employs TRBV11-2 and TRBJ1-3, with unresolved D. Trimming took off 3 bases at V and 0 bases at J, with 9 bases between the two ends. Germline lookup yields CDR1 SGHAT and CDR2 FQNNGV. CDR3 size: 15 residues.

V and J are TRBV7-2 and TRBJ2-7; D is unclear. The V and J ends lost 1 base and 0 bases respectively, with 7 bases between them. CDR3 length: 14 residues. Germline V gene data show CDR1 as SGHTA and CDR2 as FQGNSA. CDR3 sequence: CASSLGPDSYEQYF. CDR3 nucleotide sequence: TGTGCCAGCAGCTTAGGGCCGGACTCCTACGAGCAGTACTTC.

This clone has just a few counts. This chain joins TRBV11-2 and TRBJ2-1, with 9 bases aligning to TRBD2. J lost 8 bases, V lost 6 bases, and 8 bases had no gene match. The germline V gene has CDR1 SGHAT and CDR2 FQNNGV. The CDR3 runs 14 residues. This CDR3 reads CASRPRTSDHEQFF. As DNA, the CDR3 is TGTGCCAGCAGACCACGGACTAGCGACCATGAGCAGTTCTTC.

V gene TRBV4-2 combines with J gene TRBJ2-7, with a possible D match to TRBD1 (6 bases). The CDR3 is 16 residues long. Trimming pared 0 bases from V and 4 bases from J, leaving 16 bases between. Germline CDR1 and CDR2: LGHNA and YNFKEQ. The CDR3 protein is CASSQDLQGHNYEQYF. The CDR3 DNA sequence: TGTGCCAGCAGCCAAGATCTTCAGGGACACAATTACGAGCAGTACTTC.

V is TRBV4-1 and J is TRBJ2-3, with D unresolved. The germline gives CDR1 MGHRA, CDR2 YSYEKL. V lost 0 bases to trimming and J lost 0 bases, with 7 bases between them. The CDR3 spans 15 residues. The CDR3 loop reads CASSQDLTSTDTQYF. CDR3 bases: TGCGCCAGCAGCCAAGATTTGACTAGCACAGATACGCAGTATTTT.

This clone was counted a single time. The CDR3 loop is CASSTTGRTSQETQYF. CDR3 DNA sequence: TGTGCCAGCAGCACCACTGGGAGGACGTCCCAAGAGACCCAGTACTTC. J is TRBJ2-5 and V is TRBV7-3; TRBD2 is a possible D gene (6 bases). The CDR3 sequence is 16 residues long. Germline V CDR1 and CDR2: SGHTA, FQGTGA. Trimming removed 5 bases at V and 1 base at J, with 17 bases between.

About this clone: The sample carries other DNA sequences with the same CDR3. V is TRBV7-2 and J is TRBJ1-5; 7 bases map to TRBD1. The V gene's germline CDR1 is SGHTA and CDR2 FQGNSA. V trimming: 5 bases; J trimming: 6 bases; junction bases outside the gene matches: 4. The CDR3 loop spans 13 amino acids. The DNA of the CDR3 is TGTGCCAGCAGCCCAGGGGGGACTCAGCCCCAGCATTTT. Translation gives CASSPGGTQPQHF.

The chain links TRBV5-1 to TRBJ2-3; TRBD1 aligns across 8 bases. The CDR3 is made up of 14 amino acids. CDR1 is SGHRS and CDR2 is YFSETQ in the germline V gene. V lost 4 bases, J lost 3 bases, and 4 bases stayed unmatched. CDR3 sequence: CASSNTGGTDTQYF. CDR3 bases: TGCGCCAGCAGCAACACAGGGGGAACAGATACGCAGTATTTT.

J is TRBJ2-1 and V is TRBV6-1; no definite D call. CDR1 and CDR2 from the germline V gene are MNHNS and SASEGT. Trimming took 1 base from V and 9 from J, leaving 7 bases between them. CDR3 length: 12 amino acids. CDR3 amino acids: CASSEEGFEQFF. CDR3 nucleotide sequence: TGTGCCAGCAGTGAAGAGGGATTTGAGCAGTTCTTC.

The rearrangement uses TRBV9 and TRBJ2-1; D perhaps matches TRBD2 (6 bases). CDR1 and CDR2 from the germline V gene are SGDLS and YYNGEE. The CDR3 spans 14 residues. V was clipped by 4 bases and J by 8 bases, with 16 bases between them. CDR3 region: CASSPRGGSYEQFF. The CDR3 bases are TGTGCCAGCAGCCCCCGGGGAGGAAGTTATGAGCAGTTCTTC.

The chain is built from TRBV28 and TRBJ2-4; 9 bases align to TRBD1. The germline V gene has CDR1 MDHEN and CDR2 SYDVKM. With V trimmed by 5 bases and J by 3 bases, 11 bases remained unmatched. This CDR3 has 17 amino acids. The CDR3 DNA is TGTGCCAGCAGTACCTACCCGGGACAGGGAAGCAAAAACATTCAGTACTTC. Residues: CASSTYPGQGSKNIQYF.

V usage is TRBV25-1 and J usage is TRBJ1-1; D ambiguous. CDR1 and CDR2 from the germline V gene are MGHDK and SYGVNS. V lost 3 bases and J lost 5, with 10 bases in between. The CDR3 has 13 residues. The CDR3 spells CASSEAQDTEAFF. The CDR3 DNA follows: TGTGCCAGCAGTGAGGCGCAGGATACTGAAGCTTTCTTT.

The chain has TRBV5-1 and TRBJ2-2; D is unresolved. Germline V CDR1 and CDR2: SGHRS, YFSETQ. This CDR3 has 16 amino acids. The ends were cut back, 0 bases at V and 0 bases at J, with 9 bases in the middle. The CDR3 nucleotides read TGCGCCAGCAGCTTGGAGGGCGACGCGAACACCGGGGAGCTGTTTTTT. Protein sequence: CASSLEGDANTGELFF.

This clone has just one count. V is TRBV7-9 and J is TRBJ2-5; 7 nucleotides line up with TRBD1. J was trimmed by 2 bases and V by 5 bases; bases with no gene match: 11. Germline V gene sequence: CDR1 SEHNR, CDR2 FQNEAQ (reference sequence). The CDR3 is made up of 16 amino acids. CDR3 in amino acids: CASSQDRVWGQETQYF. The CDR3 DNA sequence: TGTGCCAGCAGCCAAGACAGGGTGTGGGGACAAGAGACCCAGTACTTC.